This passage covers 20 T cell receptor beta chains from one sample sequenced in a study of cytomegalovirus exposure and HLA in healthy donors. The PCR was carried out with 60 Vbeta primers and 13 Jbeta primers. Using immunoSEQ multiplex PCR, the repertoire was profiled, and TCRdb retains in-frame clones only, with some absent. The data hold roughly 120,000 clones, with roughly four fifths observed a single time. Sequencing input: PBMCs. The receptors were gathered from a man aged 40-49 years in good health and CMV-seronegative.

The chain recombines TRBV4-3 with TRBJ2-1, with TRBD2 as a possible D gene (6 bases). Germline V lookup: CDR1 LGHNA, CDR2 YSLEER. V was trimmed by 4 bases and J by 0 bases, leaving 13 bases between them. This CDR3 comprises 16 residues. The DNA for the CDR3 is TGCGCCAGCAGCCTGGGGGGAGCAAGCTCCTACAATGAGCAGTTCTTC. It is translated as CASSLGGASSYNEQFF.

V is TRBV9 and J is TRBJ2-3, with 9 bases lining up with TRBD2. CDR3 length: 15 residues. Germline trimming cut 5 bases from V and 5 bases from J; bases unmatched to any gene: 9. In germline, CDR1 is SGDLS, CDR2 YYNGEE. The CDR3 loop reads CASRAAGGRGDTQYF. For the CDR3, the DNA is TGTGCCAGCAGGGCAGCGGGAGGAAGAGGAGATACGCAGTATTTT.

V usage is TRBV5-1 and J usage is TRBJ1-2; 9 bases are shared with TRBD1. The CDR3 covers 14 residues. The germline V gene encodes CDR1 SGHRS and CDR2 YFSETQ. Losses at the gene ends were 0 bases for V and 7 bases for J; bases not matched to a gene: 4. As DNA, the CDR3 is TGCGCCAGCAGCTTGGGTGGACAGGGGAGTGGCTACACCTTC. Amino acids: CASSLGGQGSGYTF.

The CDR3 bases are TGTGCCTGGAGTGTTGTCGGGGGTGAGACCCAGTACTTC. Residues: CAWSVVGGETQYF. The chain combines TRBV30 with TRBJ2-5; possibly TRBD2 for D (6 bases). The CDR3 spans 13 residues. Germline loops: CDR1 GTSNPN, CDR2 SVGIG (reference sequence). V was shortened by 0 bases and J by 5 bases, with 10 bases between the two germline ends.

CDR3 bases: TGTGCCAGCAGTGACGAAACAGGGGGCGCGAGGTACGAGCAGTACTTC. Its translation: CASSDETGGARYEQYF. This chain uses TRBV6-1 with TRBJ2-7; 9 bases agree with TRBD1. Germline-derived CDR1 and CDR2 are MNHNS and SASEGT. The CDR3 consists of 16 residues. The junction had 10 bases not matched to a gene; V was cut back by 3 bases and J by 4 bases.

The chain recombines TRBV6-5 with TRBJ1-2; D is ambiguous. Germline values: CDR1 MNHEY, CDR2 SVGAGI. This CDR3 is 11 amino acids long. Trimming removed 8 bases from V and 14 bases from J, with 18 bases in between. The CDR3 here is CASLAEGIPTF. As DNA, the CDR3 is TGTGCCAGCTTGGCGGAGGGAATCCCTACCTTC.

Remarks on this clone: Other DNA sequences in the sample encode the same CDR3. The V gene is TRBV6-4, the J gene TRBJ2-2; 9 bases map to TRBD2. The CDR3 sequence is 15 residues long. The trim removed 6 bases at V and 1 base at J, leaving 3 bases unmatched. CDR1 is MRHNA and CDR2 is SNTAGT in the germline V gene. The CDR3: CASRILAGNTGELFF. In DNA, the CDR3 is TGTGCCAGCAGGATACTAGCGGGGAACACCGGGGAGCTGTTTTTT.

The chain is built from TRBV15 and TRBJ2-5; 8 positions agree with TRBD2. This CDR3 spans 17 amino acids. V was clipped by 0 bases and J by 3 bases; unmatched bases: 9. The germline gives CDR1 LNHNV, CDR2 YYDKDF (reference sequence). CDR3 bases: TGTGCCACCAGCAGAGACTTGGCTAGCGGGTCGAAAGAGACCCAGTACTTC. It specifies CATSRDLASGSKETQYF.

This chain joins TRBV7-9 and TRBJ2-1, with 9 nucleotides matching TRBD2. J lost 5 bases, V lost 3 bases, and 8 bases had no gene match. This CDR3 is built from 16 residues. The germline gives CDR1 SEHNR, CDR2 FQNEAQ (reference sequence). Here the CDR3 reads CASSFFTSGLNNEQFF. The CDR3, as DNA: TGTGCCAGCAGCTTCTTTACTAGCGGGCTTAACAATGAGCAGTTCTTC. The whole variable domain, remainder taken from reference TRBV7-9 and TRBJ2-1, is DTGVSQNPRHKITKRGQNVTFRCDPISEHNRLYWYRQTLGQGPEFLTYFQNEAQLEKSRLLSDRFSAERPKGSFSTLEIQRTEQGDSAMYLCASSFFTSGLNNEQFFGPGTRLTVL.

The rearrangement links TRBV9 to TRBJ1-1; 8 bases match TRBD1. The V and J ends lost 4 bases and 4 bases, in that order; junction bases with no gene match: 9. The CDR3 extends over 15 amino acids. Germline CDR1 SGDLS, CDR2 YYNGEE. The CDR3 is CASSPRTGSGTEAFF. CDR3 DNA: TGTGCCAGCAGCCCACGGACAGGGTCGGGCACTGAAGCTTTCTTT.

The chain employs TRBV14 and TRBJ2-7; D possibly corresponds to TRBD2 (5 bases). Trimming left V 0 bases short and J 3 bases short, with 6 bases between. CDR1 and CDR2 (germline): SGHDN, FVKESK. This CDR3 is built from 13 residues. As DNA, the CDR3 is TGTGCCAGCAGCCAAGATGAGGGCTACGAGCAGTACTTC. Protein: CASSQDEGYEQYF.

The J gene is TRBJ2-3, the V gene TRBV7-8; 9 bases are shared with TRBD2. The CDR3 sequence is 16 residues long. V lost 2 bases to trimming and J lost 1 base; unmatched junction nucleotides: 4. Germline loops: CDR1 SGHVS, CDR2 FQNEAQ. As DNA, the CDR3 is TGTGCCAGCAGCTTACCCGGCGGGGGGGGCACAGATACGCAGTATTTT. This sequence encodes CASSLPGGGGTDTQYF.

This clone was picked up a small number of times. CDR3 region: CASSLARESYGYTF. The CDR3 nucleotides read TGCGCCAGCAGCTTGGCGCGGGAGAGCTATGGCTACACCTTC. V usage is TRBV5-1 and J usage is TRBJ1-2, with D uncertain. The CDR3 covers 14 residues. Germline values: CDR1 SGHRS, CDR2 YFSETQ. The germline V and J ends were trimmed by 0 bases and 4 bases, with 10 bases remaining between them. Filled out from reference TRBV5-1 and TRBJ1-2, the complete variable domain reads KAGVTQTPRYLIKTRGQQVTLSCSPISGHRSVSWYQQTPGQGLQFLFEYFSETQRNKGNFPGRFSGRQFSNSRSEMNVSTLELGDSALYLCASSLARESYGYTFGSGTRLTVV.

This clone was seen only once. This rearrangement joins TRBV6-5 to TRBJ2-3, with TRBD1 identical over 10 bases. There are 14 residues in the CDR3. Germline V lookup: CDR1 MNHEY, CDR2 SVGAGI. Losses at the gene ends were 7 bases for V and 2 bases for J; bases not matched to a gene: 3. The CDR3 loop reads CASIGTGVTDTQYF. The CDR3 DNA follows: TGTGCCAGCATTGGGACAGGGGTCACAGATACGCAGTATTTT.

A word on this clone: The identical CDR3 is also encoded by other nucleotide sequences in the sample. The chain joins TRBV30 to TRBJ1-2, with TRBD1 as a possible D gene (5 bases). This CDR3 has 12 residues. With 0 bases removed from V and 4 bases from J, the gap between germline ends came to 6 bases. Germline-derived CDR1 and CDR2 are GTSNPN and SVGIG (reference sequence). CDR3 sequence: CAWSVDSYGYTF. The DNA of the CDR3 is TGTGCCTGGAGTGTTGACAGCTATGGCTACACCTTC.

The CDR3: CASSQLTGGNTIYF. CDR3 sequence (DNA): TGTGCCAGCAGCCAGCTGACAGGGGGAAACACCATATATTTT. The chain employs TRBV5-6 and TRBJ1-3; the match to TRBD1 covers 7 bases. The CDR3 is 14 amino acids. V was pared by 4 bases and J by 4 bases, with 5 bases of the junction left unmatched. Germline-derived CDR1 and CDR2 are SGHDT and YYEEEE.

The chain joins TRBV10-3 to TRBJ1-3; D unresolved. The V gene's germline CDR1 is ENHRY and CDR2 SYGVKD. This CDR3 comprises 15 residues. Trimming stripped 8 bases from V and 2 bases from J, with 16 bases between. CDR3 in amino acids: CAIGEHSLAGNTIYF. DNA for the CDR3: TGTGCCATCGGAGAACACTCCCTGGCTGGAAACACCATATATTTT.

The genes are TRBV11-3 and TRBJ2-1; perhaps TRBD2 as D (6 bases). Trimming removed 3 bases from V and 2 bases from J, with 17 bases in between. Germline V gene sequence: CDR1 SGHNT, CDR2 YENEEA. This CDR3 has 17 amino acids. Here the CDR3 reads CASSFGGAGYTYNEQFF. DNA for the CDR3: TGTGCCAGCAGCTTTGGTGGAGCGGGTTACACCTACAATGAGCAGTTCTTC.

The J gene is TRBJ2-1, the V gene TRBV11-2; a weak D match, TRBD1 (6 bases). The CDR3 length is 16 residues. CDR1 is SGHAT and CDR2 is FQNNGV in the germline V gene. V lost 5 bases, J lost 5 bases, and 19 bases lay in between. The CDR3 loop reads CASSNQGFRINNEQFF. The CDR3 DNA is TGTGCCAGCAGCAATCAGGGGTTTCGTATCAACAATGAGCAGTTCTTC.

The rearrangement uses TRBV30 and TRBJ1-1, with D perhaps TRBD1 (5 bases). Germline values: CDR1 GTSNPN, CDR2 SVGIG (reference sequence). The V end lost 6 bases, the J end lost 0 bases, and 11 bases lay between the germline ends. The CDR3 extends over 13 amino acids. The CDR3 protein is CACKGLMNTEAFF. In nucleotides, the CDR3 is TGTGCCTGCAAGGGACTGATGAACACTGAAGCTTTCTTT. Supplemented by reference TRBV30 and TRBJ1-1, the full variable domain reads SQTIHQWPATLVQPVGSPLSLECTVEGTSNPNLYWYRQAAGRGLQLLFYSVGIGQISSEVPQNLSASRPQDRQFILSSKKLLLSDSGFYLCACKGLMNTEAFFGQGTRLTVV.